These 9 T cell receptor beta chains came from one sample sequenced in a study of CDR3 diversity in severe acne (dated by TCRdb to the late 2010s). The library was prepared using PCR. The data were produced on an Illumina HiSeq 2000. TCRdb reprocessed the public reads (quality trimming at Q25 with fastp, clone calling with MiXCR) and kept in-frame beta chains. Every distinct CDR3 protein forms one entry, paired with its most common genes and DNA. The sample table shows some 84,000 distinct CDR3 sequences, and under 65% are seen once. The ten largest clones add up to roughly an eighth of the sample. Material: blood. These receptor sequences come from a male donor in good health, without acne.

This clonotype has more than one count but fewer than ten. The chain uses TRBV6-1 and TRBJ1-2; D not resolved. The CDR3 extends over 13 amino acids. Germline CDR1 is MNHNS and CDR2 is SASEGT. V was clipped by 5 bases and J by 1 base, with 8 bases between them. CDR3 in amino acids: CASSSDGNYGYTF. DNA of the CDR3: TGTGCCAGCAGTTCGGACGGTAACTATGGCTACACCTTC.

This rearrangement joins TRBV7-9 to TRBJ2-7; TRBD1 might be the D (6 bases). CDR1 is SEHNR and CDR2 is FQNEAQ in the germline V gene (reference sequence). V lost 5 bases and J 8 bases, leaving 22 bases between the germline ends. The CDR3 spans 15 residues. The CDR3 sequence: CASSPGQQPYFQQYF. The CDR3 DNA reads as TGTGCCAGCAGCCCCGGACAGCAGCCATACTTCCAGCAGTACTTC.

This clonotype appeared a few times. The chain is built from TRBV20-1 and TRBJ1-5; no clear D gene. Trimming left V 3 bases short and J 0 bases short, with 6 bases between. Germline lookup yields CDR1 DFQATT and CDR2 SNEGSKA (reference sequence). This CDR3 is built from 13 residues. The chain's CDR3 is CSARPDSNQPQHF. The CDR3 DNA follows: TGCAGTGCTAGGCCTGATAGCAATCAGCCCCAGCATTTT.

This clonotype was seen repeatedly, ten times or more. The gene calls are TRBV24-1 and TRBJ2-2; TRBD2 matches 7 bases. Germline V gives CDR1 KGHDR, CDR2 SFDVKD. Trimming cost V 9 bases and J 0 bases; bases outside gene matches: 12. CDR3 length: 17 amino acids. CDR3 in DNA: TGTGCCACCTCCGCAACAGGAACTAGCGCGAACACCGGGGAGCTGTTTTTT. It yields the protein CATSATGTSANTGELFF.

The V call is TRBV30, the J call TRBJ1-2; D might be TRBD1 (6 bases). V was clipped by 4 bases and J by 6 bases, with 21 bases between them. CDR3 size: 15 residues. Germline V gene data show CDR1 as GTSNPN and CDR2 as SVGIG (reference sequence). CDR3 nucleotides: TGTGCCTGGAACACGGGTAGGGGGACTGAGGATGGCTACACCTTC. This encodes CAWNTGRGTEDGYTF.

This clonotype was observed at least ten times. The chain joins TRBV19 to TRBJ1-6; 8 bases fit TRBD1. The germline gives CDR1 LNHDA, CDR2 SQIVND (reference sequence). This CDR3 has 14 amino acids. V trimming: 6 bases; J trimming: 7 bases; junction bases outside the gene matches: 5. This CDR3 reads CASRMTGANSPLHF. The CDR3 DNA is TGTGCCAGTAGGATGACAGGGGCCAATTCACCCCTCCACTTT.

The chain employs TRBV10-3 and TRBJ1-5; possible D gene TRBD1, 5 bases. Per the germline V gene, CDR1 is ENHRY and CDR2 is SYGVKD. The CDR3 has 16 amino acids. Trimming removed 3 bases from V and 6 bases from J, with 18 bases in between. Here the CDR3 reads CAISEVGGGDVQPQHF. In DNA form, the CDR3 reads TGTGCCATCAGTGAAGTCGGCGGAGGGGATGTTCAGCCCCAGCATTTT.

This clonotype was detected only a few times. CDR3 coding DNA: TGCGCCAGCAGCTTGACTACCTCCAGCGAGCAGTACTTC. Translated, it gives CASSLTTSSEQYF. This chain uses TRBV5-1 with TRBJ2-7; D gene ambiguous. The germline V gene encodes CDR1 SGHRS and CDR2 YFSETQ. Trimming cost V 1 base and J 6 bases, with 11 bases left between them. CDR3 length: 13 amino acids.

This clonotype turned up a few times. This rearrangement joins TRBV10-3 to TRBJ2-5; D remains unclear. The CDR3 covers 14 residues. Germline V gives CDR1 ENHRY, CDR2 SYGVKD. The germline V and J ends were trimmed by 4 bases and 2 bases, with 11 bases remaining between them. CDR3 nucleotides: TGTGCCATCAGTGGTACAGACCGTCAAGAGACCCAGTACTTC. Its translation: CAISGTDRQETQYF.